The 27 T cell receptor beta chains below come from one sample, sequenced in a study of T cell changes during pregnancy in multiple sclerosis. Produced via immunoSEQ multiplex PCR; TCRdb's table is partial and in-frame only. The table includes under 55,000 clones, around nine tenths detected once. Sequenced material: CD4+ T cells from peripheral blood mononuclear cells, taken before pregnancy. The receptor source for this set is a female donor with multiple sclerosis, enrolled in a pregnancy study.

This clone was detected only once. The rearrangement joins TRBV28 to TRBJ2-2, with D maybe TRBD1 (7 bases). Per the germline V gene, CDR1 is MDHEN and CDR2 is SYDVKM. The length of the CDR3 is 13 residues. The chain's CDR3 is CGTGEEFAGELFF. CDR3 nucleotide sequence: TGTGGCACAGGGGAGGAGTTCGCCGGGGAGCTGTTTTTT.

The chain recombines TRBV13 with TRBJ2-7; D gene uncertain. V was pared by 3 bases and J by 0 bases, with 3 bases between. This CDR3 has 12 residues. Germline CDR1 PRHDT, CDR2 FYEKMQ (reference sequence). The CDR3 region has the DNA TGTGCCAGCAGCTTCAGCTCCTACGAGCAGTACTTC. It specifies CASSFSSYEQYF.

The J gene is TRBJ1-1, the V gene TRBV5-1; possibly TRBD1 for D (6 bases). V lost 2 bases and J 1 base, leaving 15 bases between the germline ends. The CDR3 totals 16 residues. CDR1 SGHRS and CDR2 YFSETQ come from the germline V gene. This CDR3 reads CASSFPGGRENTEAFF. The DNA for the CDR3 is TGCGCCAGCAGCTTCCCTGGGGGCAGAGAGAACACTGAAGCTTTCTTT.

This CDR3 reads CASSFTGVQETQYF. The CDR3, as DNA: TGCGCCAGCAGCTTTACAGGGGTCCAAGAGACCCAGTACTTC. The V gene is TRBV5-1, the J gene TRBJ2-5, with 7 bases fitting TRBD1. The germline gives CDR1 SGHRS, CDR2 YFSETQ. Trimming cost V 2 bases and J 1 base; bases outside gene matches: 2. CDR3 length: 14 residues.

The chain joins TRBV19 to TRBJ2-3; 7 bases agree with TRBD2. The junction had 7 bases not matched to a gene; V was cut back by 4 bases and J by 0 bases. The V gene's germline CDR1 is LNHDA and CDR2 SQIVND (reference sequence). This CDR3 spans 16 amino acids. DNA of the CDR3: TGTGCCAGTAGTAGCGGGACTATCTCTAGCACAGATACGCAGTATTTT. Protein: CASSSGTISSTDTQYF.

The chain has TRBV5-1 and TRBJ1-1; D possibly corresponds to TRBD1 (5 bases). The CDR3 is 12 amino acids. The V gene lost 0 bases and the J gene lost 7 bases, with 7 bases spanning the gap. In germline, CDR1 is SGHRS, CDR2 YFSETQ. This chain's CDR3 is CASSLVGDEAFF. The CDR3 nucleotides are TGCGCCAGCAGCTTGGTAGGGGATGAAGCTTTCTTT. Together with reference TRBV5-1 and TRBJ1-1, the CDR3 gives the full variable domain: KAGVTQTPRYLIKTRGQQVTLSCSPISGHRSVSWYQQTPGQGLQFLFEYFSETQRNKGNFPGRFSGRQFSNSRSEMNVSTLELGDSALYLCASSLVGDEAFFGQGTRLTVV.

The rearrangement uses TRBV19 and TRBJ1-2; the match to TRBD1 covers 8 bases. CDR3 size: 15 residues. V shed 11 bases, J shed 7 bases, and the junction held 18 bases outside the gene matches. The germline CDR1 and CDR2 sequences are LNHDA and SQIVND (reference sequence). CDR3 protein: CAAGGQRDRLGGYTF. Written as DNA, the CDR3 is TGTGCCGCCGGGGGTCAACGGGACAGGTTGGGTGGCTACACCTTC.

The V gene is TRBV5-1, the J gene TRBJ1-2; possible D gene TRBD1, 5 bases. The V end was cut by 3 bases, the J end by 14 bases, with 14 bases between. Germline CDR1 reads SGHRS; CDR2 reads YFSETQ. CDR3 length equals 11 residues. CDR3: CASSSLRGMTF. The CDR3, as DNA: TGCGCCAGCAGCTCCCTAAGGGGCATGACCTTC.

V usage is TRBV7-2 and J usage is TRBJ1-3, with D unclear. V gave up 1 base and J gave up 4 bases, with 5 bases separating them. The germline V gene encodes CDR1 SGHTA and CDR2 FQGNSA. The CDR3 has 13 amino acids. The CDR3 sequence is CASSLDSGNTIYF. DNA of the CDR3: TGTGCCAGCAGCTTAGATTCGGGAAACACCATATATTTT. Using reference TRBV7-2 and TRBJ1-3 for the parts outside the CDR3, the full variable domain is GAGVSQSPSNKVTEKGKDVELRCDPISGHTALYWYRQSLGQGLEFLIYFQGNSAPDKSGLPSDRFSAERTGGSVSTLTIQRTQQEDSAVYLCASSLDSGNTIYFGEGSWLTVV.

The chain couples TRBV27 to TRBJ2-7; TRBD2 matches at 9 bases. The CDR3 contains 14 residues. Germline trimming cut 3 bases from V and 6 bases from J; bases unmatched to any gene: 6. CDR1 and CDR2 (germline): MNHEY, SMNVEV (reference sequence). CDR3 nucleotides: TGTGCCAGCAGTTTCCGAGGGACTAGCTTCGAGCAGTACTTC. Translated: CASSFRGTSFEQYF.

This chain connects TRBV29-1 to TRBJ2-5; 12 bases align to TRBD1. This CDR3 is built from 15 residues. J was trimmed by 4 bases and V by 6 bases; bases with no gene match: 9. Germline V gene lookup returns CDR1 SQVTM and CDR2 ANQGSEA. In DNA form, the CDR3 reads TGCAGCGTCGGAGAGGGACAGGGGGCGGGAGAGACCCAGTACTTC. It is translated as CSVGEGQGAGETQYF.

The CDR3: CASSVPGGTARGTDTQYF. Written as DNA, the CDR3 is TGTGCCAGCAGCGTTCCGGGGGGCACCGCCCGAGGCACAGATACGCAGTATTTT. The rearrangement uses TRBV5-4 and TRBJ2-3; D possibly corresponds to TRBD2 (7 bases). V shed 4 bases and J shed 1 base, with 22 bases lying between them. The CDR3 has 18 amino acids. The V gene's germline CDR1 is SGHNT and CDR2 YYREEE (reference sequence).

This chain connects TRBV2 to TRBJ2-3; D may be TRBD1 (6 bases). V was clipped by 7 bases and J by 4 bases, with 21 bases between them. This CDR3 contains 16 residues. The V gene's germline CDR1 is SNHLY and CDR2 FYNNEI. The CDR3 protein is CASTASQGISSDTQYF. In DNA form, the CDR3 reads TGTGCCAGCACCGCCTCGCAGGGGATCTCGTCAGATACGCAGTATTTT.

The gene calls are TRBV30 and TRBJ2-5, with D possibly being TRBD2 (6 bases). Germline lookup yields CDR1 GTSNPN and CDR2 SVGIG (reference sequence). The CDR3 runs to 14 residues. Deletions cut 2 bases from V and 5 bases from J, with 15 bases between. CDR3 region: CAWSHLAGGETQYF. As DNA, the CDR3 is TGTGCCTGGAGTCACCTAGCCGGAGGGGAGACCCAGTACTTC.

This sequence joins TRBV2 and TRBJ1-1; 7 bases fit TRBD1. CDR3 length: 13 amino acids. V lost 8 bases, J lost 1 base, and 4 bases stayed unmatched. Germline assignment: CDR1 SNHLY and CDR2 FYNNEI. In DNA form, the CDR3 reads TGTGCCAGCCATTACAGGGGGAACACTGAAGCTTTCTTT. This codes for CASHYRGNTEAFF.

The gene calls are TRBV30 and TRBJ2-1; 7 positions agree with TRBD2. J gave up 6 bases and V 1 base, and 9 bases lay outside the gene matches. Germline CDR1 and CDR2: GTSNPN and SVGIG (reference sequence). The CDR3 runs to 15 residues. The CDR3, as DNA: TGTGCCTGGAGTGGGACTAGAATGGTGGGCAATGAGCAGTTCTTC. Translating gives CAWSGTRMVGNEQFF.

V gene TRBV4-3 combines with J gene TRBJ2-7, with 11 positions matching TRBD2. Per germline, CDR1 LGHNA and CDR2 YSLEER. The ends lost 2 bases at V and 4 bases at J; junction bases unmatched: 4. The CDR3 spans 15 residues. CDR3 in DNA: TGCGCCAGCAGCCAAAGACTAGCGGGGACGTACGAGCAGTACTTC. Encoded protein: CASSQRLAGTYEQYF.

The genes are TRBV6-1 and TRBJ2-2; a weak D match, TRBD2 (6 bases). The CDR3 runs 16 residues. V was shortened by 4 bases and J by 3 bases, with 15 bases between the two germline ends. Germline CDR1 is MNHNS and CDR2 is SASEGT. Here the CDR3 DNA reads TGTGCCAGCAGTGGGGCTGGGGGGTTTGACACCGGGGAGCTGTTTTTT. This codes for CASSGAGGFDTGELFF.

The genes are TRBV30 and TRBJ2-7, with D uncertain. Germline V CDR1 and CDR2: GTSNPN, SVGIG (reference sequence). Deletions cut 1 base from V and 7 bases from J, with 8 bases between. The CDR3 length is 11 residues. DNA of the CDR3: TGTGCCTGGAGTGGTCTCCAGGAGCAGTACTTC. This sequence encodes CAWSGLQEQYF.

CDR3 DNA sequence: TGTGCCAGCAGCTTCGGGGTAGCTGGAAACACCATATATTTT. Translated, it gives CASSFGVAGNTIYF. J is TRBJ1-3 and V is TRBV5-4; D remains ambiguous. The CDR3 is made up of 14 amino acids. V was pared by 2 bases and J by 2 bases, with 8 bases between. The germline V gene encodes CDR1 SGHNT and CDR2 YYREEE (reference sequence). Drawing the rest from reference TRBV5-4 and TRBJ1-3, the complete variable domain is ETGVTQSPTHLIKTRGQQVTLRCSSQSGHNTVSWYQQALGQGPQFIFQYYREEENGRGNFPPRFSGLQFPNYSSELNVNALELDDSALYLCASSFGVAGNTIYFGEGSWLTVV.

The rearrangement uses TRBV9 and TRBJ2-1, with 8 positions matching TRBD2. The germline V gene has CDR1 SGDLS and CDR2 YYNGEE. The CDR3 loop spans 16 amino acids. With V trimmed by 0 bases and J by 4 bases, 6 bases remained unmatched. CDR3 in amino acids: CASSVGGLAGYNEQFF. As DNA, the CDR3 is TGTGCCAGCAGCGTAGGGGGGCTAGCGGGTTACAATGAGCAGTTCTTC.

This chain connects TRBV7-2 to TRBJ2-1; 11 nucleotides line up with TRBD2. V shed 5 bases, J shed 12 bases, and the junction held 3 bases outside the gene matches. The germline V gene has CDR1 SGHTA and CDR2 FQGNSA. This CDR3 has 12 amino acids. The CDR3 DNA follows: TGTGCCAGCAGCCGACTAGCGGGATTGCAGTTCTTC. It encodes CASSRLAGLQFF.

This clone showed up just a few times. The chain carries TRBV7-9 and TRBJ2-5, with 12 bases fitting TRBD2. The V gene end was trimmed by 5 bases and the J gene end by 9 bases; junction bases not matched to a gene: 16. The CDR3 spans 17 residues. The germline gives CDR1 SEHNR, CDR2 FQNEAQ (reference sequence). The CDR3 here is CASSPPRLAGVNESQYF. Here the CDR3 DNA reads TGTGCCAGCAGCCCCCCCCGACTAGCGGGAGTCAACGAGTCCCAGTACTTC.

The gene calls are TRBV15 and TRBJ2-1, with a possible D match to TRBD2 (5 bases). Trimming took 3 bases from V and 9 from J, leaving 9 bases between them. The CDR3 has 12 amino acids. CDR1 is LNHNV, CDR2 YYDKDF, per germline (reference sequence). The CDR3 DNA reads as TGTGCCACCAGCAGTGAAGAGGGTGAGCAGTTCTTC. Translating gives CATSSEEGEQFF.

This chain uses TRBV29-1 with TRBJ1-1, with TRBD1 identical over 10 bases. Germline loops: CDR1 SQVTM, CDR2 ANQGSEA. The CDR3 spans 16 residues. After removal of 4 bases from V and 3 bases from J, the junction contained 11 bases not matched to a gene. The chain's CDR3 is CSVGPDRGVRDTEAFF. Written as DNA, the CDR3 is TGCAGCGTTGGTCCGGACAGGGGGGTTCGGGACACTGAAGCTTTCTTT.

The chain links TRBV27 to TRBJ2-2; the D gene is possibly TRBD2 (5 bases). This CDR3 has 15 residues. The germline V and J ends were trimmed by 8 bases and 6 bases, with 19 bases remaining between them. Germline CDR1 is MNHEY and CDR2 is SMNVEV (reference sequence). In DNA form, the CDR3 reads TGTGCCAGCCGTAGAGGGTCCTCCCGGGCCGGGGAGCTGTTTTTT. Amino acids: CASRRGSSRAGELFF.

The chain employs TRBV19 and TRBJ1-4; 10 positions agree with TRBD1. The CDR3 consists of 16 residues. The ends lost 5 bases at V and 4 bases at J; junction bases unmatched: 7. Germline lookup yields CDR1 LNHDA and CDR2 SQIVND (reference sequence). This chain's CDR3 is CASSAGTGAFNEKLFF. The CDR3 DNA reads as TGTGCCAGTAGTGCCGGGACAGGGGCTTTTAATGAAAAACTGTTTTTT.